Shown below are 20 T cell receptor beta chains from a single sample sequenced in a study of blood T cell repertoires in COVID-19. The method was immunoSEQ multiplex PCR; TCRdb's version includes in-frame clones alone and lacks a portion of them. The sample gives around 190,000 clones, about 81% of which show up once; nearly 9.5% is in the top ten. The sample comprised PBMCs or T cells enriched from blood (not recorded which). All receptors derive from a man aged 35 to 55 who had recovered from COVID-19.

In DNA, the CDR3 is TGTGCCAGCAGTTCCACAGGGGGCGCTTACAATGAGCAGTTCTTC. It specifies CASSSTGGAYNEQFF. The chain uses TRBV27 and TRBJ2-1; TRBD1 matches at 9 bases. The V segment lost 4 bases and the J segment 4 bases; nucleotides outside the gene matches: 5. The germline gives CDR1 MNHEY, CDR2 SMNVEV (reference sequence). This CDR3 spans 15 amino acids.

This chain uses TRBV11-2 with TRBJ1-4, with D possibly being TRBD1 (5 bases). The CDR3 spans 16 residues. V was cut by 5 bases and J by 0 bases, with 13 bases left in between. Germline V gives CDR1 SGHAT, CDR2 FQNNGV. CDR3: CASSPRQSSTNEKLFF. The CDR3 DNA is TGTGCCAGCAGCCCGAGACAGAGCTCAACTAATGAAAAACTGTTTTTT. The full variable domain, completed using reference TRBV11-2 and TRBJ1-4, is EAGVAQSPRYKIIEKRQSVAFWCNPISGHATLYWYQQILGQGPKLLIQFQNNGVVDDSQLPKDRFSAERLKGVDSTLKIQPAKLEDSAVYLCASSPRQSSTNEKLFFGSGTQLSVL.

V and J are TRBV24-1 and TRBJ2-1; 13 positions agree with TRBD2. Germline loops: CDR1 KGHDR, CDR2 SFDVKD. The CDR3 covers 14 residues. The junction had 4 bases not matched to a gene; V was cut back by 5 bases and J by 10 bases. CDR3 sequence: CATSGLAGGGEQFF. CDR3 bases: TGTGCCACCAGTGGACTAGCGGGGGGCGGGGAGCAGTTCTTC.

The chain employs TRBV24-1 and TRBJ1-1; perhaps TRBD1 as D (6 bases). Trimming stripped 4 bases from V and 3 bases from J, with 17 bases between. Germline V gene data show CDR1 as KGHDR and CDR2 as SFDVKD. CDR3 length: 16 amino acids. The CDR3 here is CATSDLLGAGDTEAFF. The CDR3 region has the DNA TGTGCCACCAGTGACCTCCTTGGGGCAGGGGACACTGAAGCTTTCTTT.

This chain uses TRBV29-1 with TRBJ2-3, with 14 bases identical to TRBD2. Germline CDR1 and CDR2: SQVTM and ANQGSEA. The CDR3 has 17 residues. J gave up 4 bases and V 4 bases, and 10 bases lay outside the gene matches. For the CDR3, the DNA is TGCAGCGTTGGGGGACTAGCGGGAGCCCCAGCCGCAGATACGCAGTATTTT. As protein: CSVGGLAGAPAADTQYF.

The gene calls are TRBV7-3 and TRBJ2-2; TRBD2 matches 10 bases. The CDR3 sequence is 18 residues long. V trimming: 2 bases; J trimming: 4 bases; junction bases outside the gene matches: 10. CDR1 SGHTA and CDR2 FQGTGA come from the germline V gene. The CDR3 loop reads CASSLLAGGVRGTGELFF. The CDR3 region has the DNA TGTGCCAGCAGCTTATTAGCGGGGGGAGTTCGTGGCACCGGGGAGCTGTTTTTT.

The chain combines TRBV9 with TRBJ1-5, with 8 nucleotides matching TRBD1. V dropped 5 bases and J dropped 4; count of bases not matched to a gene: 8. CDR3 length: 15 amino acids. CDR1 is SGDLS and CDR2 is YYNGEE in the germline V gene. CDR3 in amino acids: CASSASTGGNQPQHF. Written as DNA, the CDR3 is TGTGCCAGCAGTGCATCTACAGGGGGAAATCAGCCCCAGCATTTT.

The CDR3 nucleotides are TGTGCCAGCAGCCATAGACACAACTATGGCTACACCTTC. Translating gives CASSHRHNYGYTF. The chain joins TRBV3-1 (or the pseudogene TRBV3-2) to TRBJ1-2; D gene unclear. CDR1 and CDR2 from the germline V gene are LGHDT and YNNKEL (reference sequence). The V end lost 3 bases, the J end lost 2 bases, and 7 bases lay between the germline ends. The CDR3 sequence is 13 residues long.

V is TRBV7-8 and J is TRBJ2-2; D remains ambiguous. The germline V gene encodes CDR1 SGHVS and CDR2 FQNEAQ. The CDR3 loop spans 14 amino acids. V dropped 4 bases and J dropped 4 bases, with 10 bases sitting between them. The CDR3 coding sequence is TGTGCCAGCAGCTGGGCAGGCGCCACCGGGGAGCTGTTTTTT. Amino acids: CASSWAGATGELFF.

This clone was counted between two and nine times. This chain connects TRBV29-1 to TRBJ1-1; TRBD1 agrees at 7 bases. The junction had 7 bases not matched to a gene; V was cut back by 8 bases and J by 1 base. The CDR3 contains 13 residues. Germline V gene data show CDR1 as SQVTM and CDR2 as ANQGSEA. The CDR3 protein is CSSSGTANTEAFF. CDR3 nucleotide sequence: TGCAGCTCTTCCGGGACAGCGAACACTGAAGCTTTCTTT.

This rearrangement joins TRBV6-5 to TRBJ2-4; possible D gene TRBD2, 6 bases. Germline V gives CDR1 MNHEY, CDR2 SVGAGI. The length of the CDR3 is 14 residues. Trimming cost V 4 bases and J 0 bases, with 7 bases left between them. CDR3 sequence: CASSSGLAKNIQYF. The CDR3 DNA sequence: TGTGCCAGCAGTTCGGGACTAGCCAAAAACATTCAGTACTTC.

V is TRBV19 and J is TRBJ2-2, with 8 bases lining up with TRBD1. V gave up 0 bases and J gave up 5 bases; unmatched junction bases: 8. CDR3 length equals 17 residues. The germline V gene encodes CDR1 LNHDA and CDR2 SQIVND (reference sequence). The CDR3 sequence is CASSIDNRGRGTGELFF. CDR3 in DNA: TGTGCCAGTAGTATAGATAACAGGGGGAGAGGAACCGGGGAGCTGTTTTTT. The full variable domain, in which reference TRBV19 and TRBJ2-2 provide the parts outside the CDR3, is DGGITQSPKYLFRKEGQNVTLSCEQNLNHDAMYWYRQDPGQGLRLIYYSQIVNDFQKGDIAEGYSVSREKKESFPLTVTSAQKNPTAFYLCASSIDNRGRGTGELFFGEGSRLTVL.

V gene TRBV6-5 combines with J gene TRBJ1-2, with D perhaps TRBD1 (5 bases). V was clipped by 6 bases and J by 1 base, with 6 bases between them. The CDR3 runs to 12 residues. Germline V gives CDR1 MNHEY, CDR2 SVGAGI. The CDR3, as DNA: TGTGCCAGCAGCCAGGGTAACTATGGCTACACCTTC. Translation gives CASSQGNYGYTF.

The chain recombines TRBV6-2 or TRBV6-3 with TRBJ1-5; a possible D gene is TRBD1 (5 bases). The V gene lost 2 bases and the J gene lost 1 base, with 12 bases spanning the gap. This CDR3 is 16 amino acids long. Germline CDR1 is MNHEY and CDR2 is SVGEGT. CDR3 protein: CASSYRGGGSNQPQHF. The CDR3 bases are TGTGCCAGCAGTTACAGGGGTGGTGGGAGCAATCAGCCCCAGCATTTT.

The chain has TRBV29-1 and TRBJ1-4; D is unresolved. This CDR3 comprises 11 residues. V gave up 6 bases and J gave up 5 bases, with 7 bases separating them. Germline values: CDR1 SQVTM, CDR2 ANQGSEA. The CDR3 is CSVEGNEKLFF. As DNA, the CDR3 is TGCAGCGTGGAGGGAAATGAAAAACTGTTTTTT.

The rearrangement uses TRBV6-5 and TRBJ2-7, with D tentatively TRBD2 (5 bases). V lost 6 bases, J lost 2 bases, and 14 bases lay in between. This CDR3 is built from 14 residues. Looked up from germline, CDR1 is MNHEY and CDR2 is SVGAGI. CDR3 nucleotides: TGTGCCAGCAGCAATAAAGGAGGAGCCTACGAGCAGTACTTC. Protein sequence: CASSNKGGAYEQYF.

This CDR3 reads CASTVKGQAPPEAFF. The CDR3 DNA reads TGTGCCAGCACCGTTAAGGGACAAGCCCCCCCTGAAGCTTTCTTT. The J gene is TRBJ1-1, the V gene TRBV28; a possible D gene is TRBD1 (6 bases). The CDR3 totals 15 residues. Trimming took 7 bases from V and 6 from J, leaving 21 bases between them. Germline V gives CDR1 MDHEN, CDR2 SYDVKM.

This clone was seen only once. V usage is TRBV20-1 and J usage is TRBJ2-5; no firm D call. Germline V gene sequence: CDR1 DFQATT, CDR2 SNEGSKA (reference sequence). Trimming took 6 bases from V and 5 from J, leaving 10 bases between them. The CDR3 sequence is 11 residues long. The CDR3, as DNA: TGCAGTGCGCCAGGTCCCGAGACCCAGTACTTC. Translation: CSAPGPETQYF.

This clone was picked up a small number of times. Compared with germline, one end of the junction differs, possibly owing to a read error. The V gene is TRBV3-1 (or the pseudogene TRBV3-2), the J gene TRBJ1-4; TRBD1 matches 7 bases. In germline, CDR1 is LGHDT, CDR2 YNNKEL (reference sequence). The CDR3 totals 13 residues. This chain's CDR3 is CASSQGAVDRAVF. For the CDR3, the DNA is TGTGCCAGCAGCCAGGGTGCCGTCGACAGGGCGGTTTTT.

This clone was observed a handful of times. The chain links TRBV5-1 to TRBJ2-2; tentative D call: TRBD1 (5 bases). Trimming removed 9 bases at V and 3 bases at J, with 15 bases between. The CDR3 totals 14 residues. Germline CDR1 SGHRS, CDR2 YFSETQ. CDR3 DNA: TGCGCCACCCAGTCAGGGCTCGACACCGGGGAGCTGTTTTTT. Its translation: CATQSGLDTGELFF.